This TCR beta chain was retrieved from a study of cytotoxic CD8 clonotypes in ibrutinib-treated CLL. In the case of this clone: No antigen is known for it.

Study-level findings and limits: Sampling times, which were not matched between the groups, differed between sustained-remission patients and progressing patients.

Generated by immunoSEQ multiplex PCR, the TCRdb table keeps only in-frame clones and is missing some. The data show 150,000 to 200,000 clones, with 70% to 85% seen just once and roughly 2% held by the top ten. The CDR3 runs to 14 residues. Per germline, CDR1 MDHEN and CDR2 SYDVKM. The ends lost 6 bases at V and 3 bases at J; junction bases unmatched: 5. The material sequenced was PBMCs, taken after 12 months of ibrutinib treatment. V gene TRBV28 combines with J gene TRBJ2-7; TRBD1 matches at 10 bases. The receptor was derived from a human donor with chronic lymphocytic leukemia. CDR3 nucleotide sequence: TGTGCCAGCAGAGAAAGGACAGGGGGCTACGAGCAGTACTTC. Translated, it gives CASRERTGGYEQYF.